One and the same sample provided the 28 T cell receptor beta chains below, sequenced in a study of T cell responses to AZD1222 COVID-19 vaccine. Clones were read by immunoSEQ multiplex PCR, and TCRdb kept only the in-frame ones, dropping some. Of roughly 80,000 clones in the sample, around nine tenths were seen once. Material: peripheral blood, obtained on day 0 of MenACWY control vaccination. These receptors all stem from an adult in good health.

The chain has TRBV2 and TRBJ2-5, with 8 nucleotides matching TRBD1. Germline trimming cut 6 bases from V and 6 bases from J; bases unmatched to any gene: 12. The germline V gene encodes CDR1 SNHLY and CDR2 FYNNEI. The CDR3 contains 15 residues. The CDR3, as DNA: TGTGCCAGCAGGGGAACTCAGGGGGCTGTGAAGACCCAGTACTTC. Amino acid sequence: CASRGTQGAVKTQYF.

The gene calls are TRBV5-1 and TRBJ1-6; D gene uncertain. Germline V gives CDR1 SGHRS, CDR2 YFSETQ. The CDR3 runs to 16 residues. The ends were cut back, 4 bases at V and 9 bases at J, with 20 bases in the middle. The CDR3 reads CASSPTAGSGSSPLHF. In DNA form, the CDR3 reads TGCGCCAGCAGCCCGACGGCGGGGTCAGGTAGTTCACCCCTCCACTTT. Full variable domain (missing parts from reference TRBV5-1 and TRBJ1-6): KAGVTQTPRYLIKTRGQQVTLSCSPISGHRSVSWYQQTPGQGLQFLFEYFSETQRNKGNFPGRFSGRQFSNSRSEMNVSTLELGDSALYLCASSPTAGSGSSPLHFGNGTRLTVT.

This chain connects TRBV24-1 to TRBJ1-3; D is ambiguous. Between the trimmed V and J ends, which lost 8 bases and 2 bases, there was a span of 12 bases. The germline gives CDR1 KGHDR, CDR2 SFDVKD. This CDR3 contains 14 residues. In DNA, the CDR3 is TGTGCCACCATCTCTCGGCCAACTGGAAACACCATATATTTT. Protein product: CATISRPTGNTIYF.

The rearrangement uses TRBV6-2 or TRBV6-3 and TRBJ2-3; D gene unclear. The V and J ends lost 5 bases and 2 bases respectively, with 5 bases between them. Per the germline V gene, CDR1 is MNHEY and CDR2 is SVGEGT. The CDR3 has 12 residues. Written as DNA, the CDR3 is TGTGCCAGCAGTCAAATCACAGATACGCAGTATTTT. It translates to CASSQITDTQYF.

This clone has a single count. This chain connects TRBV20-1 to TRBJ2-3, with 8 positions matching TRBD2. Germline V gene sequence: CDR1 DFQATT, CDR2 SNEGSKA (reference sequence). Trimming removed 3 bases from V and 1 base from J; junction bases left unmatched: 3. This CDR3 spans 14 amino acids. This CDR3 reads CSASGTSGTDTQYF. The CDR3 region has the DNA TGCAGTGCTAGTGGGACTAGTGGCACAGATACGCAGTATTTT.

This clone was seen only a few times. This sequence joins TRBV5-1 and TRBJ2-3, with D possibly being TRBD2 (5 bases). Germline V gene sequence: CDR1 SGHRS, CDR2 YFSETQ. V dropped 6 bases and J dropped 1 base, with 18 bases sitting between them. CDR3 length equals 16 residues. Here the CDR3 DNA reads TGCGCCAGCACAGAGGGAATTCAGGCAGGCACAGATACGCAGTATTTT. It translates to CASTEGIQAGTDTQYF.

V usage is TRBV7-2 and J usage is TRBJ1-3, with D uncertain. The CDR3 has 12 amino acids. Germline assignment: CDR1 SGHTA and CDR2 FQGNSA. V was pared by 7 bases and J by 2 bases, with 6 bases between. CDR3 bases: TGTGCCAGCAACCTCCCTGGAAACACCATATATTTT. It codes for CASNLPGNTIYF.

The CDR3 loop is CASSPFLAGAHEQYF. The CDR3 region has the DNA TGTGCCAGCAGTCCCTTTCTAGCGGGAGCCCACGAGCAGTACTTC. The rearrangement links TRBV27 to TRBJ2-7; 10 bases are a match to TRBD2. Per the germline V gene, CDR1 is MNHEY and CDR2 is SMNVEV (reference sequence). The CDR3 consists of 15 residues. Trimming removed 5 bases from V and 5 bases from J; junction bases left unmatched: 9.

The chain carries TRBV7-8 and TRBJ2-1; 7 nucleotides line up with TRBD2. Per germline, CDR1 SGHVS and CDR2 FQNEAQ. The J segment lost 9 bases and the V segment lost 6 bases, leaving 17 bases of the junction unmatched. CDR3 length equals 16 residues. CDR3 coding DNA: TGTGCCAGCAGGATGGGAGAGCGGGACTCGGGTGGTGAGCAGTTCTTC. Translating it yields CASRMGERDSGGEQFF.

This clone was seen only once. CDR3 nucleotides: TGTGCCAGCAGCTCGAGCTGGGACGGTCTAAACTATGGCTACACCTTC. This gives the protein CASSSSWDGLNYGYTF. V gene TRBV7-2 combines with J gene TRBJ1-2, with D perhaps matching TRBD1 (5 bases). CDR3 size: 16 residues. V shed 4 bases and J shed 2 bases, with 17 bases lying between them. Germline lookup yields CDR1 SGHTA and CDR2 FQGNSA. Together with reference TRBV7-2 and TRBJ1-2, the CDR3 gives the full variable domain: GAGVSQSPSNKVTEKGKDVELRCDPISGHTALYWYRQSLGQGLEFLIYFQGNSAPDKSGLPSDRFSAERTGGSVSTLTIQRTQQEDSAVYLCASSSSWDGLNYGYTFGSGTRLTVV.

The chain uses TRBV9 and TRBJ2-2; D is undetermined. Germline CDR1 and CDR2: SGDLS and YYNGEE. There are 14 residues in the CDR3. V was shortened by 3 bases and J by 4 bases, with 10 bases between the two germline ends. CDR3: CASSAESGTGELFF. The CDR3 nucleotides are TGTGCCAGCAGCGCCGAGTCGGGCACCGGGGAGCTGTTTTTT.

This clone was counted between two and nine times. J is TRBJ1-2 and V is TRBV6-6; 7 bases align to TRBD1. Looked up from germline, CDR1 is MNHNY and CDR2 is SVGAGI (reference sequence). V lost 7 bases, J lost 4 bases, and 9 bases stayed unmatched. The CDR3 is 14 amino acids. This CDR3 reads CASTRDSSFYGYTF. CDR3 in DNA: TGTGCCAGCACCAGGGACAGTTCATTCTATGGCTACACCTTC.

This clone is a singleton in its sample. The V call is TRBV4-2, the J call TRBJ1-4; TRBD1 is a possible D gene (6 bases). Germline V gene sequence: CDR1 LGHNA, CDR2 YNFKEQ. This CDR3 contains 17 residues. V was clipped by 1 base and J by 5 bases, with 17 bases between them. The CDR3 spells CASSQVGAGAANEKLFF. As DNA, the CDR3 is TGTGCCAGCAGCCAAGTCGGCGCGGGGGCTGCCAATGAAAAACTGTTTTTT.

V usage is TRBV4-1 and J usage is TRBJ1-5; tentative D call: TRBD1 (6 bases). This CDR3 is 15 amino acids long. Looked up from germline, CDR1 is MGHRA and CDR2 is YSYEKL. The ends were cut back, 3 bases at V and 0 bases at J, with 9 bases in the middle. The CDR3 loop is CASSQNRVSNQPQHF. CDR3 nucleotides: TGCGCCAGCAGCCAGAACAGGGTTAGCAATCAGCCCCAGCATTTT.

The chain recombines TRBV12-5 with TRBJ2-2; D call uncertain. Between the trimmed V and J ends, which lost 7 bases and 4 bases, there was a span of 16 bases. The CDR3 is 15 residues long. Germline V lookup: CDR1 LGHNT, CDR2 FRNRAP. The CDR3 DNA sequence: TGTGCTAGTGCCGCTCCCCCTACAGTCACCGGGGAGCTGTTTTTT. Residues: CASAAPPTVTGELFF.

In nucleotides, the CDR3 is TGTGCCAGCAGTTCTACAGGGGTTAACTATGGCTACACCTTC. Translated: CASSSTGVNYGYTF. The chain couples TRBV28 to TRBJ1-2; 7 bases match TRBD1. After removal of 4 bases from V and 1 base from J, the junction contained 3 bases not matched to a gene. Germline loops: CDR1 MDHEN, CDR2 SYDVKM. The CDR3 is 14 residues long.

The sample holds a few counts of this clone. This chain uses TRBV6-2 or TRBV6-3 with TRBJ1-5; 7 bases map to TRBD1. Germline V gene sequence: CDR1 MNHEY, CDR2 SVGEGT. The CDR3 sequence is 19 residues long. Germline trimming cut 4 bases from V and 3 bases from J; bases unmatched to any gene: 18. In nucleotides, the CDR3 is TGTGCCAGCAGTTGGATTACTGGACAGGTCGGGGTGGACAATCAGCCCCAGCATTTT. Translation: CASSWITGQVGVDNQPQHF.

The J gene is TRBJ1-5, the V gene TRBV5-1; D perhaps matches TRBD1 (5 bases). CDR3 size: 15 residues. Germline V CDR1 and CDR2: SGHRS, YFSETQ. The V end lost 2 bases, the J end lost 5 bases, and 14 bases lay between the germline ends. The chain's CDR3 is CASSFKGNYYQPQHF. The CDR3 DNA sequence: TGCGCCAGCAGCTTTAAGGGGAACTATTATCAGCCCCAGCATTTT.

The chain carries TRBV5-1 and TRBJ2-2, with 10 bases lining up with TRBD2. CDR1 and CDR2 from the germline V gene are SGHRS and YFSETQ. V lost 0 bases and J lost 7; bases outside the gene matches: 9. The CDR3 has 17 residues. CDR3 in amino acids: CASSLAGLAGEGGELFF. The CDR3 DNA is TGCGCCAGCAGCTTGGCCGGGCTAGCGGGAGAGGGCGGGGAGCTGTTTTTT. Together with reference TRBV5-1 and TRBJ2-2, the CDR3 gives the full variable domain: KAGVTQTPRYLIKTRGQQVTLSCSPISGHRSVSWYQQTPGQGLQFLFEYFSETQRNKGNFPGRFSGRQFSNSRSEMNVSTLELGDSALYLCASSLAGLAGEGGELFFGEGSRLTVL.

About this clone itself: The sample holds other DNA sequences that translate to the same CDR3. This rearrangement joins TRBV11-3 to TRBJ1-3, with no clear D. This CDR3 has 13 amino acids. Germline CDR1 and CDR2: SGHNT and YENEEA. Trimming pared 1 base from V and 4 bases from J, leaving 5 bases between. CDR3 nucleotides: TGTGCCAGCAGCTTAGGCTCCGGAAACACCATATATTTT. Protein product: CASSLGSGNTIYF.

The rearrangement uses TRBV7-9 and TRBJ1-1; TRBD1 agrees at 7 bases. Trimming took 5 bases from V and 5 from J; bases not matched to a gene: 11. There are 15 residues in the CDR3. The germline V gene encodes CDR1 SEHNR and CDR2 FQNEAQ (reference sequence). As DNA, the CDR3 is TGTGCCAGCAGCAAACCAGGGGGTGGGGATACTGAAGCTTTCTTT. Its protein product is CASSKPGGGDTEAFF.

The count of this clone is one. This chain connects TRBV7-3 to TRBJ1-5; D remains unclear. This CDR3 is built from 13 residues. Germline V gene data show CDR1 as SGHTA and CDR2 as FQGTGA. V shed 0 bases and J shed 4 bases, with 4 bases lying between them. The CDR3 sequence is CASSLTGNQPQHF. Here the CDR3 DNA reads TGTGCCAGCAGCTTAACTGGGAATCAGCCCCAGCATTTT.

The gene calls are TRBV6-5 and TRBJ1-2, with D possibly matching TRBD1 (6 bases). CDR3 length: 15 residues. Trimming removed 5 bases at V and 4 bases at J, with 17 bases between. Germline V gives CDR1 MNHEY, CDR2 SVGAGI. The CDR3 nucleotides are TGTGCCAGCAGTACTGAGGGGGGGTGGGTCTATGGCTACACCTTC. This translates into CASSTEGGWVYGYTF.

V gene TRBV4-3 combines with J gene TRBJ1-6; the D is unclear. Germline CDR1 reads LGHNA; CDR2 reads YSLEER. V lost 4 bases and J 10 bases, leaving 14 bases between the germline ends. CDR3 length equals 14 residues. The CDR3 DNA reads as TGCGCCAGCAGCCCGGGTCGCGTCGGATCACCCCTCCACTTT. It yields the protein CASSPGRVGSPLHF.

CDR3 DNA sequence: TGTGCCAGCAGTTTCGCGGCCCGAGCAACTAATGAAAAACTGTTTTTT. Protein: CASSFAARATNEKLFF. The chain employs TRBV28 and TRBJ1-4; D ambiguous. V was trimmed by 3 bases and J by 0 bases, leaving 11 bases between them. Germline V gene data show CDR1 as MDHEN and CDR2 as SYDVKM. There are 16 residues in the CDR3.

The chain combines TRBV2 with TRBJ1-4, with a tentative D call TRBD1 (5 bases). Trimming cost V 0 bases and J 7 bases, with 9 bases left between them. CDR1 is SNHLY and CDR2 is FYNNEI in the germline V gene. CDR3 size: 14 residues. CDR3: CASSEAGGAEKLFF. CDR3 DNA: TGTGCCAGCAGTGAAGCTGGGGGTGCTGAAAAACTGTTTTTT.

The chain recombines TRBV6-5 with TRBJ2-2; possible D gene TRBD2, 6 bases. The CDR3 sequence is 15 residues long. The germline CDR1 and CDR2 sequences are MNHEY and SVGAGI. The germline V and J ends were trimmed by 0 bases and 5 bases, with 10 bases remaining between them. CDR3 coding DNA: TGTGCCAGCAGTTACTCACTAGCCCAGACCGGGGAGCTGTTTTTT. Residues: CASSYSLAQTGELFF.

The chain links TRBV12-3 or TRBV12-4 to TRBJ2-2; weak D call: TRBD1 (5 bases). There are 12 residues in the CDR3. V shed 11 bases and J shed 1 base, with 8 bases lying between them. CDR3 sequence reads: CAGTGNTGELFF. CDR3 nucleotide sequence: TGTGCCGGCACAGGGAACACCGGGGAGCTGTTTTTT.